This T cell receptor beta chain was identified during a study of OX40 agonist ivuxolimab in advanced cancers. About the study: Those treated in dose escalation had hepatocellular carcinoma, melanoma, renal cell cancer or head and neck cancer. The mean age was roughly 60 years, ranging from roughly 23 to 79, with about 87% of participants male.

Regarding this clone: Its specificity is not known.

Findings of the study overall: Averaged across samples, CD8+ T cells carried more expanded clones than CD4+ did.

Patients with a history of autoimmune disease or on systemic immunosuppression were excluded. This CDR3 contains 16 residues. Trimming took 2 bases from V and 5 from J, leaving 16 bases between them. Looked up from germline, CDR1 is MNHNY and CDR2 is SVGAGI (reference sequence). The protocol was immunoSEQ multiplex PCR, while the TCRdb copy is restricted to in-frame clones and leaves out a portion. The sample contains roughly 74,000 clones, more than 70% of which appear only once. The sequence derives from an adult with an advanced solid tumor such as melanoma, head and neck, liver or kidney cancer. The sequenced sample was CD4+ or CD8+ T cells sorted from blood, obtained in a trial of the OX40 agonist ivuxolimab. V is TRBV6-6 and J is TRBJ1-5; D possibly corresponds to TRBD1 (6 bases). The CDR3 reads CASSYPVGTLDQPQHF. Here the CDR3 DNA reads TGTGCCAGCAGTTACCCTGTAGGGACACTCGATCAGCCCCAGCATTTT.